The clone carrying this T cell receptor beta chain was seen only a few times. Antigen unknown. The sample is drawn from a study of beta chain features in type 1 diabetes. Notes on the study in general: Across all four CD4+ subsets, people with type 1 diabetes showed modestly shorter TCRB CDR3s. Diminished insertions and augmented deletions at VDJ junctions characterized type 1 diabetes patients.

Researchers reported sorting CD4+ naive, central memory, regulatory and stem cell-like memory cells via CD45RO/CCR7/CD25/CD127/CD95/CD27. All of the isolated RNA was reverse transcribed, so expressed TCRB transcripts were sequenced. Naive, central memory and regulatory T cell samples came to a mean of approximately 4 million reads. Libraries were prepared by immunoSEQ multiplex PCR; TCRdb keeps only in-frame clonotypes and omits some of them. The sample records around 600,000 clones, roughly an eighth being singletons. V lost 8 bases and J lost 4, with 18 bases in between. CDR3 length equals 14 residues. From germline, CDR1 is MNHEY and CDR2 SMNVEV (reference sequence).

This rearrangement joins TRBV27 to TRBJ2-7, with D perhaps TRBD2 (6 bases). The receptor's source is a man aged 30-40 years with type 1 diabetes. The sequenced sample was naive CD4+ T cells from blood. The CDR3 region is CASSIRDGGYEQYF. The CDR3 DNA sequence: TGTGCCAGCTCTATAAGGGACGGGGGTTACGAGCAGTACTTC.